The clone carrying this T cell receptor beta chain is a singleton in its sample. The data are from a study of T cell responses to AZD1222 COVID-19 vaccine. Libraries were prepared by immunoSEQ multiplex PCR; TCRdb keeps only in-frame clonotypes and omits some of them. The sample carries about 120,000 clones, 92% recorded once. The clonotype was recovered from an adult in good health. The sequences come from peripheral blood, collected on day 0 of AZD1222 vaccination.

The CDR3 region has the DNA TGTGCCAGCAGCCAAGTTGGCGGGGATGGCTACACCTTC. It is translated as CASSQVGGDGYTF. The chain uses TRBV14 and TRBJ1-2; no definite D call. The CDR3 sequence is 13 residues long. V was clipped by 1 base and J by 6 bases, with 9 bases between them. The V gene's germline CDR1 is SGHDN and CDR2 FVKESK. The whole variable domain, filled in from reference TRBV14 and TRBJ1-2, reads EAGVTQFPSHSVIEKGQTVTLRCDPISGHDNLYWYRRVMGKEIKFLLHFVKESKQDESGMPNNRFLAERTGGTYSTLKVQPAELEDSGVYFCASSQVGGDGYTFGSGTRLTVV.